A single sample gave rise to the 14 T cell receptor beta chains below, sequenced in a study of cytomegalovirus exposure and HLA in healthy donors. Primers for the PCR totalled 60 Vbeta and 13 Jbeta. Libraries were prepared by immunoSEQ multiplex PCR; TCRdb keeps only in-frame clonotypes and omits some of them. Of about 160,000 clones listed, approximately 77% were seen once; the top ten hold 3.7%. The source material was PBMCs. The source is a man aged 30-40 years in good health and CMV-seropositive.

This clone was found once. V gene TRBV28 combines with J gene TRBJ2-1, with 10 bases aligning to TRBD2. Germline V gene sequence: CDR1 MDHEN, CDR2 SYDVKM. Germline trimming cut 6 bases from V and 5 bases from J; bases unmatched to any gene: 7. CDR3 length equals 15 residues. CDR3 nucleotide sequence: TGTGCCAGCAGAATTATAGCGGGGGGAAACAATGAGCAGTTCTTC. It specifies CASRIIAGGNNEQFF.

This chain joins TRBV4-1 and TRBJ2-5, with 16 nucleotides matching TRBD2. V was clipped by 4 bases and J by 2 bases; unmatched bases: 10. The CDR3 is 19 amino acids. CDR1 and CDR2 from the germline V gene are MGHRA and YSYEKL. CDR3 bases: TGCGCCAGCAGCCCCTCTGCTGGGACTAGCGGGGGGGCACAAGAGACCCAGTACTTC. Its protein product is CASSPSAGTSGGAQETQYF.

This rearrangement joins TRBV9 to TRBJ1-1, with unresolved D. Per the germline V gene, CDR1 is SGDLS and CDR2 is YYNGEE. This CDR3 has 13 amino acids. Trimming took off 3 bases at V and 7 bases at J, with 13 bases between the two ends. CDR3 residues: CASSEPRSGEAFF. CDR3 nucleotide sequence: TGTGCCAGCAGCGAGCCCAGGTCAGGTGAAGCTTTCTTT.

The chain joins TRBV5-6 to TRBJ2-2; a possible D gene is TRBD1 (6 bases). Trimming took 0 bases from V and 1 from J, leaving 10 bases between them. This CDR3 has 16 amino acids. Germline CDR1 is SGHDT and CDR2 is YYEEEE. CDR3 loop: CASSLDRARNTGELFF. In DNA form, the CDR3 reads TGTGCCAGCAGCTTGGACAGGGCTAGGAACACCGGGGAGCTGTTTTTT.

This clone has just one count. The CDR3: CASSLGQGAGETQYF. The CDR3 DNA sequence: TGTGCCAGTAGTCTGGGACAGGGCGCCGGGGAGACCCAGTACTTC. The V and J genes are TRBV19 and TRBJ2-5; TRBD1 aligns across 9 bases. The J segment lost 5 bases and the V segment lost 5 bases, leaving 9 bases of the junction unmatched. Germline-derived CDR1 and CDR2 are LNHDA and SQIVND (reference sequence). This CDR3 is built from 15 residues.

CDR3 in amino acids: CASSIGPGWEQYF. The CDR3 bases are TGTGCCAGTAGTATAGGCCCCGGGTGGGAGCAGTACTTC. The V gene is TRBV19, the J gene TRBJ2-7; D not resolved. Trimming shortened V by 1 base and J by 7 bases, and 11 bases separated the two germline ends. Germline V gives CDR1 LNHDA, CDR2 SQIVND (reference sequence). This CDR3 has 13 amino acids. Based on the CDR3 plus reference TRBV19 and TRBJ2-7, the full variable domain is DGGITQSPKYLFRKEGQNVTLSCEQNLNHDAMYWYRQDPGQGLRLIYYSQIVNDFQKGDIAEGYSVSREKKESFPLTVTSAQKNPTAFYLCASSIGPGWEQYFGPGTRLTVT.

V gene TRBV27 combines with J gene TRBJ2-3; 14 bases fit TRBD2. This CDR3 comprises 17 residues. Germline assignment: CDR1 MNHEY and CDR2 SMNVEV (reference sequence). J gave up 1 base and V 7 bases, and 7 bases lay outside the gene matches. The CDR3 DNA reads as TGTGCCAGCACCCTGACTAGCGGGGGGGCCGGCACAGATACGCAGTATTTT. This gives the protein CASTLTSGGAGTDTQYF.

DNA for the CDR3: TGTGCCAGCAGCTTGGAGCTAGCTCCGTACGAGCAGTACTTC. This translates into CASSLELAPYEQYF. This rearrangement joins TRBV5-6 to TRBJ2-7, with a weak D call TRBD2 (5 bases). V was shortened by 0 bases and J by 4 bases, with 11 bases between the two germline ends. The CDR3 runs 14 residues. Germline CDR1 reads SGHDT; CDR2 reads YYEEEE.

This chain links TRBV18 with TRBJ1-2; D unresolved. The CDR3 length is 14 residues. The germline V and J ends were trimmed by 0 bases and 5 bases, with 10 bases remaining between them. CDR1 KGHSH and CDR2 LQKENI come from the germline V gene. The CDR3 coding sequence is TGTGCCAGCTCACCACCGATCAGCGGGTATGGCTACACCTTC. As protein: CASSPPISGYGYTF.

The chain carries TRBV7-9 and TRBJ2-5; 7 bases map to TRBD1. This CDR3 spans 13 amino acids. The germline V gene has CDR1 SEHNR and CDR2 FQNEAQ (reference sequence). Losses at the gene ends were 10 bases for V and 2 bases for J; bases not matched to a gene: 7. CDR3 DNA sequence: TGTGCCACCCGACCAGGGGGTCAAGAGACCCAGTACTTC. It yields the protein CATRPGGQETQYF.

This clone occurred a few times. The chain has TRBV28 and TRBJ2-3; D possibly corresponds to TRBD1 (6 bases). With 2 bases removed from V and 2 bases from J, the gap between germline ends came to 11 bases. This CDR3 has 15 amino acids. Per the germline V gene, CDR1 is MDHEN and CDR2 is SYDVKM. CDR3 protein: CASSLQGIDTDTQYF. The CDR3 bases are TGTGCCAGCAGTTTACAGGGGATAGACACAGATACGCAGTATTTT. The full variable domain, its missing parts supplied by reference TRBV28 and TRBJ2-3, is DVKVTQSSRYLVKRTGEKVFLECVQDMDHENMFWYRQDPGLGLRLIYFSYDVKMKEKGDIPEGYSVSREKKERFSLILESASTNQTSMYLCASSLQGIDTDTQYFGPGTRLTVL.

This chain links TRBV15 with TRBJ1-4; D perhaps matches TRBD1 (6 bases). The CDR3 totals 15 residues. V lost 0 bases, J lost 6 bases, and 11 bases lay in between. CDR1 LNHNV and CDR2 YYDKDF come from the germline V gene (reference sequence). CDR3 nucleotides: TGTGCCACCAGCAGAGATCAGGGGATTCATGAAAAACTGTTTTTT. Residues: CATSRDQGIHEKLFF.

This clone has only a few counts. The chain carries TRBV7-9 and TRBJ1-5, with D perhaps TRBD1 (6 bases). The CDR3 runs to 14 residues. V lost 8 bases, J lost 6 bases, and 17 bases lay in between. Germline V gene sequence: CDR1 SEHNR, CDR2 FQNEAQ (reference sequence). The CDR3 bases are TGTGCCAGCTCACTTGCAGGGGATGGTCAGCCCCAGCATTTT. Protein product: CASSLAGDGQPQHF.

This clone appeared once. This sequence joins TRBV28 and TRBJ2-7; maybe TRBD1 (6 bases). Germline loops: CDR1 MDHEN, CDR2 SYDVKM. There are 14 residues in the CDR3. Between the trimmed V and J ends, which lost 1 base and 2 bases, there was a span of 9 bases. The DNA for the CDR3 is TGTGCCAGCAGTTTATACAGGGTGGCCTACGAGCAGTACTTC. This gives the protein CASSLYRVAYEQYF.